The rows below give T cell receptor beta chains drawn from one sample of a study of T cells in localized non-small cell lung cancer. Libraries were prepared by immunoSEQ multiplex PCR; TCRdb keeps only in-frame clonotypes and omits some of them. Of 20,000 to 30,000 clones in the sample, approximately 88% were seen once. Sequenced here: peripheral blood mononuclear cells, sampled before any cancer treatment. Receptors were obtained from a woman aged 35-75 years with stage III lung adenocarcinoma. Both conserved end residues are part of each CDR3. A D gene is named only where the DNA matches it firmly. Rows give clone size only sometimes, using once, few, many, or a class for an expanded clone.

clone size	V gene	D gene	J gene	CDR3 protein	CDR3 DNA
.	TRBV4-3	.	TRBJ2-3	CASSQDRRQASTDTQYF	TGCGCCAGCAGCCAAGATCGCCGACAGGCAAGCACAGATACGCAGTATTTT
.	TRBV7-9	TRBD2	TRBJ2-3	CASSRVSGGTDTQYF	TGTGCCAGCAGCAGGGTGAGCGGGGGCACAGATACGCAGTATTTT
.	TRBV7-9	.	TRBJ1-2	CASSPGLGARTDRYGYTF	TGTGCCAGCAGCCCAGGGCTCGGGGCGAGGACAGATCGCTATGGCTACACCTTC
.	TRBV7-4	.	TRBJ1-2	CASSLNWGCVTRTYGYTF	TGTGCCAGCAGCTTAAATTGGGGATGCGTGACAAGAACCTATGGCTACACCTTC
.	TRBV5-5	TRBD2	TRBJ2-2	CASSGQTSGRALNTGELFF	TGTGCCAGCAGCGGACAGACTAGCGGGAGGGCCCTCAACACCGGGGAGCTGTTTTTT
.	TRBV19	TRBD1	TRBJ2-1	CASSLGQGGGNEQFF	TGTGCCAGTAGCCTGGGACAGGGTGGCGGGAATGAGCAGTTCTTC
.	TRBV5-4	.	TRBJ1-2	CASRSAQGAGYTF	TGTGCCAGCAGATCCGCTCAGGGTGCGGGCTACACCTTC
medium-sized	TRBV9	TRBD1	TRBJ2-7	CASSANRDRSFREQYF	TGTGCCAGCAGCGCCAACCGGGACAGGTCTTTTCGGGAGCAGTACTTC
.	TRBV18	.	TRBJ2-5	CASSSQETQYF	TGTGCCAGCTCATCGCAAGAGACCCAGTACTTC
.	TRBV5-8	.	TRBJ2-3	CASSLNSGLGTDTQYF	TGTGCCAGCAGCCTGAATTCAGGGCTGGGCACAGATACGCAGTATTTT
.	TRBV7-9	.	TRBJ2-3	CASSSYRASTDTQYF	TGTGCCAGCAGCTCGTACAGGGCCAGCACAGATACGCAGTATTTT
.	TRBV6-1	.	TRBJ2-7	CASSEQGLGSYEQYF	TGTGCCAGCAGTGAACAGGGCTTGGGATCCTACGAGCAGTACTTC
.	TRBV6-5	.	TRBJ2-7	CASRYEQYF	TGTGCCAGCAGGTACGAGCAGTACTTC
.	TRBV7-8	.	TRBJ2-7	CASSSFRERDEQYF	TGTGCCAGCAGCTCCTTCCGGGAGAGAGACGAGCAGTACTTC
once	TRBV7-8	.	TRBJ2-1	CASSSTEGLHNEQFF	TGTGCCAGCAGCTCGACAGAGGGACTGCACAATGAGCAGTTCTTC
once	TRBV6-1	.	TRBJ1-1	CASRSTPTGSTEAFF	TGTGCCAGCCGATCCACGCCTACCGGGAGCACTGAAGCTTTCTTT
.	TRBV11-1	TRBD2	TRBJ2-1	CASSLAVGTSRYNEQFF	TGTGCCAGCAGCTTAGCTGTCGGGACTAGCCGCTACAATGAGCAGTTCTTC
.	TRBV18	TRBD1	TRBJ1-2	CASSPGQGLFGYTF	TGTGCCAGCTCACCGGGACAGGGCCTCTTTGGCTACACCTTC
few	TRBV9	.	TRBJ1-1	CASSVSTENTEAFF	TGTGCCAGCAGCGTATCGACAGAGAACACTGAAGCTTTCTTT
once	TRBV19	TRBD2	TRBJ2-1	CASSIGLAGGTTRYNEQFF	TGTGCCAGTAGTATTGGTCTAGCGGGAGGAACGACACGGTACAATGAGCAGTTCTTC
.	TRBV7-7	TRBD1	TRBJ2-5	CASSLSPGGQETQYF	TGTGCCAGCAGCTTATCCCCAGGGGGCCAAGAGACCCAGTACTTC
.	TRBV2	TRBD1	TRBJ1-2	CASLQGVANYGYTF	TGTGCCAGCCTACAGGGGGTAGCTAACTATGGCTACACCTTC
.	TRBV29-1	.	TRBJ2-3	CSVEWRGRGRPDTQYF	TGCAGCGTTGAATGGAGGGGCAGGGGGAGGCCAGATACGCAGTATTTT
.	TRBV6-1	.	TRBJ2-1	CASSEKQGVHNEQFF	TGTGCCAGCAGTGAGAAACAGGGAGTCCACAATGAGCAGTTCTTC
.	TRBV9	.	TRBJ2-3	CASSVGVGSTDTQYF	TGTGCCAGCAGCGTAGGGGTAGGAAGCACAGATACGCAGTATTTT
.	TRBV30	.	TRBJ2-6	CAWSVTRTLRSGANVLTF	TGTGCCTGGAGTGTTACCAGGACCCTCCGGTCTGGGGCCAACGTCCTGACTTTC
once	TRBV16	TRBD2	TRBJ2-7	CASTPFSGGEQYF	TGTGCCAGCACCCCTTTCTCGGGGGGAGAGCAGTACTTC
.	TRBV7-6	.	TRBJ2-5	CASKRWYSVNETQYF	TGTGCCAGCAAACGGTGGTATTCAGTAAACGAGACCCAGTACTTC
.	TRBV15	.	TRBJ1-1	CATSRDWGNTEAFF	TGTGCCACCAGCAGAGATTGGGGAAACACTGAAGCTTTCTTT
.	TRBV5-1	.	TRBJ2-7	CASSPIRQDKYEQYF	TGCGCCAGCAGCCCTATAAGACAGGATAAGTACGAGCAGTACTTC
.	TRBV5-4	.	TRBJ2-1	CASSLVVVGQFFSYNEQFF	TGTGCCAGCAGCTTGGTGGTGGTGGGACAATTCTTCTCCTACAATGAGCAGTTCTTC
.	TRBV28	.	TRBJ2-5	CASSLRQKTQYF	TGTGCCAGCAGTTTACGGCAGAAGACCCAGTACTTC
.	TRBV11-3	.	TRBJ2-7	CASSLGRYGEQYF	TGTGCCAGCAGCTTAGGACGTTACGGAGAGCAGTACTTC
.	TRBV5-1	.	TRBJ1-5	CASSLEPQGNQPQHF	TGCGCCAGCAGCTTGGAGCCACAAGGCAATCAGCCCCAGCATTTT
.	TRBV18	TRBD1	TRBJ1-4	CASSPRMGQQNEKLFF	TGTGCCAGCTCACCACGGATGGGACAGCAAAATGAAAAACTGTTTTTT
.	TRBV30	.	TRBJ1-2	CAWSVRGGGYTF	TGTGCCTGGAGTGTACGAGGGGGGGGCTACACCTTC
.	TRBV19	TRBD2	TRBJ2-2	CASMRTSGYTGELFF	TGTGCCAGTATGCGGACTAGCGGCTACACCGGGGAGCTGTTTTTT
.	TRBV9	.	TRBJ2-7	CASTLFHRLYEQYF	TGTGCCAGCACCCTTTTCCATCGCCTTTACGAGCAGTACTTC
.	TRBV7-2	.	TRBJ2-3	CASSPASLRTDTQYF	TGTGCCAGCAGCCCCGCTAGCCTAAGGACAGATACGCAGTATTTT